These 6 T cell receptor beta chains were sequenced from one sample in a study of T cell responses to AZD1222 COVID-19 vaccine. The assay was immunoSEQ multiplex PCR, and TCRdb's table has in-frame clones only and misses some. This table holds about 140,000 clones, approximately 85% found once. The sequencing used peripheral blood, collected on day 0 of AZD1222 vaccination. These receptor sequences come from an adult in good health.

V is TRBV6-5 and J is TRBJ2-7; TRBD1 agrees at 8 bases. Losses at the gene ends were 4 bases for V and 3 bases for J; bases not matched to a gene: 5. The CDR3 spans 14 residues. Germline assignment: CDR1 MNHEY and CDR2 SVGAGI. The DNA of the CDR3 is TGTGCCAGCAGTTCTCGACAGGGGAACTACGAGCAGTACTTC. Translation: CASSSRQGNYEQYF.

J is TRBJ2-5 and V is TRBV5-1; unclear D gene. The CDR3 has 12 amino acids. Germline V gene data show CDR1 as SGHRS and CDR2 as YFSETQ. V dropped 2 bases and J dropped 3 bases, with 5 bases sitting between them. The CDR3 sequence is CASSFSKETQYF. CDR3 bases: TGCGCCAGCAGCTTCTCAAAAGAGACCCAGTACTTC.

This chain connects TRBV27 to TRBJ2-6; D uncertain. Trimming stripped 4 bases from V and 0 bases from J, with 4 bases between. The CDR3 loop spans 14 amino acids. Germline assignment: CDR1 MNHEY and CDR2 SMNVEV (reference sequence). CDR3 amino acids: CASSSISGANVLTF. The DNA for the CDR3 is TGTGCCAGCAGTTCGATCTCTGGGGCCAACGTCCTGACTTTC.

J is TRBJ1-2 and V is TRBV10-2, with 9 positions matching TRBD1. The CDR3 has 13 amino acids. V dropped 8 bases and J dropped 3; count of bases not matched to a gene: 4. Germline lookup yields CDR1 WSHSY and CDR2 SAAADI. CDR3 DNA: TGCGCCAGCGTCCGACAGGGGGACTATGGCTACACCTTC. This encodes CASVRQGDYGYTF.

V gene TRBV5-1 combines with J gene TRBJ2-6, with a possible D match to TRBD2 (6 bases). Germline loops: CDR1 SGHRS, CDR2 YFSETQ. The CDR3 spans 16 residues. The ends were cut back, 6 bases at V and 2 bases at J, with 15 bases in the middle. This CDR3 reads CASKAGPRTGANVLTF. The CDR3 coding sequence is TGCGCCAGCAAGGCGGGGCCTAGAACTGGGGCCAACGTCCTGACTTTC.

The CDR3 sequence: CASSAGGVIPYEQYF. CDR3 bases: TGTGCCAGCTCAGCGGGGGGAGTGATCCCCTACGAGCAGTACTTC. V is TRBV3-1 (or the pseudogene TRBV3-2) and J is TRBJ2-7; 9 bases map to TRBD2. With V trimmed by 8 bases and J by 2 bases, 10 bases remained unmatched. Germline CDR1 and CDR2: LGHDT and YNNKEL (reference sequence). This CDR3 comprises 15 residues.